This section outlines one T cell receptor beta chain sequence together with its context. What antigen it recognizes has not been identified. No clone much larger than this one lies a single base away; base qualities are absent. CDR1 and CDR2 are read off the germline V gene as MNHNS and SASEGT. The cysteine opens and the phenylalanine closes a CDR3 of 16 amino acids. Of the read, only the CDR3 DNA is kept; its 48 bases are in frame from base 1. The V and J ends are trimmed by 1 base and 4 bases, leaving 13 bases between them. These data belong to a study of T cell responses to AZD1222 COVID-19 vaccine (dated by TCRdb to the early 2020s). Regarding the study in general: TCR sequencing was performed for 230 to 250 trial participants, of whom around 200 were given two doses of AZD1222 and approximately 25 were given two doses of MenACWY control vaccine. Trial participants were enrolled by age into 18-55, 56-69 and 70-plus year subgroups, with around 140, 26 and 57 TCR-sequenced participants respectively. Results and caveats for the whole study, not just this receptor: A significant rise in spike-specific TCR breadth and depth was observed after two AZD1222 doses relative to day 0 and relative to MenACWY recipients. Participants were mostly white British and included more females than males, and it was suggested by the authors that clonal diversity may have been underestimated. In the small 56-69-year group, the increase in depth fell short of significance, most likely because of low power. Vaccine-associated CD4 TCRs spanned the whole spike protein, with dominant responses in regions 160-218 and 743-854. Nearly half of unique spike-specific TCRs reportedly recognized epitopes outside regions mutated in the B.1.351 and B.1.1.7 variants. Conclusions about previously exposed vaccinees are limited because only six or seven AZD1222 recipients were SARS-CoV-2 seropositive at baseline. Because no samples from the day 14 peak response were available, repertoires could be characterized only after the peak T cell response.

The CDR3 regions of human TCRbeta chains were analyzed by immunosequencing. From the authors' description of their analysis: Repertoire TCRs were checked for matches against a reference library of SARS-CoV-2-specific TCRs that had been generated using the MIRA antigen-specificity platform. Breadth was defined as the fraction of unique TCRs that were SARS-CoV-2-associated. Depth was defined as the fraction of total T cells that were SARS-CoV-2-associated. Using the MIRA data, each spike-specific TCR was assigned both to the spike region to which the TCR was reactive and to a CD4 or CD8 class. Log10-transformed breadth and depth values were compared by one-way ANOVA with Sidak's multiple comparisons tests. The clones in this table, taken by TCRdb from immuneACCESS, are in-frame only. Not every clone is retained; where verified, under half of the shortfall comes from an unresolved V gene, and the cause of the rest is unknown. For V, J and clone size, that table is used; D and trimming come from the DNA. Within this sample are 150,000 to 200,000 clones, with around 90% of them counted one time only. Approximately 1.2% of the sample is taken by the ten largest.

The time point label on this specimen signifies: about 28 days (+/-7) after the second vaccine dose. AZD1222 recipients given second doses at about 4 weeks or at about 12 weeks were pooled, since spike-specific TCR depth and breadth were not found to differ between the two schedules. Vaccinee samples came from UK trials COV001 and COV002, including a single-blind randomized controlled phase 2/3 trial of AZD1222 (ChAdOx1 nCoV-19) in healthy adults. Trial participant PBMC samples were collected at day 0 and day 28 after the second dose for TCRbeta chain sequencing. Recombination joined TRBV6-1 with TRBJ1-4; TRBD1 might be the D gene, on 6 matching bases. The sequencing used peripheral blood, collected 28 days after the second AZD1222 dose. The sequence derives from an adult who received the AZD1222 COVID-19 vaccine. Here the CDR3 is given as CASSEDGGKGNEKLFF. The DNA is TGTGCCAGCAGTGAAGACGGGGGCAAGGGTAATGAAAAACTGTTTTTT.